This TCR beta chain came from a study of shared clonotypes between healthy human individuals. Overall study context: Samples came from a couple of female and three male donors aged 18 to 49. Whole-study results and caveats: It was the non-shared clonotypes that had lower generation probabilities than clonotypes shared by all four donors.

Selected positively for CCR7 and CD45RO-negative, naive CD8 cells excluded terminally differentiated effector memory CD45RA+ cells. Only in-frame clones appear in the TCRdb table, and some are missing; sequencing was by immunoSEQ multiplex PCR. This repertoire shows around 2,000,000 clones, about 95% found once; its top ten account for 0.95% to 1.5%. Points on this clone: Its target is not known.

Germline V gene lookup returns CDR1 MNHEY and CDR2 SMNVEV (reference sequence). Trimming removed 7 bases from V and 0 bases from J, with 10 bases in between. CDR3 length: 14 residues. The sample comprised naive CD8+ T cells sorted from blood. The chain carries TRBV27 and TRBJ2-1; D not resolved. This clonotype originated in a man aged 18 to 30 in good health. CDR3 sequence: CASTRADSYNEQFF. CDR3 nucleotides: TGTGCCAGCACCCGGGCCGACTCCTACAATGAGCAGTTCTTC.